This T cell receptor (beta chain) derives from a study of neurological immune-mediated disorders. CDR3 length: 16 residues. V gave up 6 bases and J gave up 7 bases, with 19 bases separating them. Germline V gene sequence: CDR1 SGHTA, CDR2 FQGTGA. This clonotype was observed at least ten times. The cDNA was generated through 5'RACE incorporating 10-nucleotide random UMIs. TCRdb fed the 5' RACE reads into MiXCR, producing one record per CDR3 protein. The sample records about 84,000 distinct CDR3 sequences, about a tenth being singletons. The receptor was derived from a man aged 40-49 years in good health. V gene TRBV7-3 combines with J gene TRBJ1-6; maybe TRBD1 (6 bases). The source material was PBMCs. In DNA, the CDR3 is TGTGCCAGCAGGTCGGACGGCACAGGGCCCAATTCACCCCTCCACTTT. Its translation is CASRSDGTGPNSPLHF.